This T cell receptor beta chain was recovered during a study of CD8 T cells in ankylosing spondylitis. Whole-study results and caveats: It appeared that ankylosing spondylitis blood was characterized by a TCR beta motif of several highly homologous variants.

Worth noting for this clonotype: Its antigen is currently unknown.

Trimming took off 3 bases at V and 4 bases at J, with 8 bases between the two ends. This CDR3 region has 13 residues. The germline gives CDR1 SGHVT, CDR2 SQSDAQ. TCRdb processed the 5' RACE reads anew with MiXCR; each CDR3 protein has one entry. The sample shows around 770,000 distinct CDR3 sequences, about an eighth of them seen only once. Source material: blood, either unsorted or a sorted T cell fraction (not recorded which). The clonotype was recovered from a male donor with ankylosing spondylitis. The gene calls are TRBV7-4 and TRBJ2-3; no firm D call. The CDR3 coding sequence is TGTGCCAGCAGCTTCCTGGGGTCAGATACGCAGTATTTT. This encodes CASSFLGSDTQYF.